Listed here are 32 T cell receptor beta chains from one sample, sequenced in a study of OX40 agonist ivuxolimab in advanced cancers. Assay: immunoSEQ multiplex PCR; the TCRdb copy retains only in-frame clones and omits some. The sample consists of about 67,000 clones, about 84% of them appearing once. Sequencing was performed on CD4+ or CD8+ T cells sorted from blood, taken in a trial of the OX40 agonist ivuxolimab. Source of these receptors: an adult with an advanced solid tumor such as melanoma, head and neck, liver or kidney cancer.

This clone showed up just a few times. This rearrangement joins TRBV28 to TRBJ2-7, with D uncertain. CDR3 length: 11 amino acids. Germline lookup yields CDR1 MDHEN and CDR2 SYDVKM. The V end was cut by 2 bases, the J end by 9 bases, with 8 bases between. CDR3 bases: TGTGCCAGCAGTTTAGAGAGGCGGCAGTACTTC. This translates into CASSLERRQYF.

The V gene is TRBV7-2, the J gene TRBJ2-3, with 10 bases that match TRBD1. The CDR3 length is 16 residues. J lost 5 bases, V lost 6 bases, and 11 bases had no gene match. Germline CDR1 reads SGHTA; CDR2 reads FQGNSA. CDR3 DNA sequence: TGTGCCAGCAGTCGACAGGGGGCGCGTCATAGAGATACGCAGTATTTT. Amino acids: CASSRQGARHRDTQYF.

The chain has TRBV7-3 and TRBJ2-2; 8 bases map to TRBD2. The trim removed 4 bases at V and 5 bases at J, leaving 9 bases unmatched. Germline CDR1 reads SGHTA; CDR2 reads FQGTGA. CDR3 size: 16 residues. DNA of the CDR3: TGTGCCAGCAGCTCTCCGGGGGGGCAGGAAACCGGGGAGCTGTTTTTT. It is translated as CASSSPGGQETGELFF.

This clone was detected a few times. The CDR3 loop reads CAISAGQGTYEQYF. CDR3 in DNA: TGTGCCATCAGTGCTGGACAGGGTACCTACGAGCAGTACTTC. This chain joins TRBV10-3 and TRBJ2-7, with TRBD1 matching over 8 bases. Germline-derived CDR1 and CDR2 are ENHRY and SYGVKD. This CDR3 region has 14 residues. The junction had 4 bases not matched to a gene; V was cut back by 4 bases and J by 2 bases.

The chain recombines TRBV29-1 with TRBJ2-7, with TRBD1 identical over 9 bases. Per germline, CDR1 SQVTM and CDR2 ANQGSEA. Trimming cost V 4 bases and J 2 bases; bases outside gene matches: 6. The CDR3 extends over 14 amino acids. CDR3: CSVVPGQGTYEQYF. The CDR3 nucleotides read TGCAGCGTTGTCCCGGGACAGGGCACCTACGAGCAGTACTTC.

Only a few counts were recorded for this clone. The chain has TRBV5-1 and TRBJ2-3; 10 nucleotides match TRBD2. The CDR3 runs 16 residues. Unmatched junction bases numbered 6, after V lost 0 bases and J lost 5 bases. Germline CDR1 SGHRS, CDR2 YFSETQ. CDR3 residues: CASSLGLAGSRDTQYF. Written as DNA, the CDR3 is TGCGCCAGCAGCTTGGGACTAGCGGGTTCGCGAGATACGCAGTATTTT.

As regards this clone: The sample holds other DNA sequences that translate to the same CDR3. The chain carries TRBV27 and TRBJ2-7; D gene unclear. The V end was cut by 5 bases, the J end by 3 bases, with 8 bases between. Per germline, CDR1 MNHEY and CDR2 SMNVEV (reference sequence). The CDR3 contains 12 residues. The CDR3 sequence: CASSDGFYEQYF. In DNA form, the CDR3 reads TGTGCCAGCAGTGACGGGTTCTACGAGCAGTACTTC.

The chain is built from TRBV25-1 and TRBJ2-7; TRBD1 matches 11 bases. Trimming cost V 6 bases and J 3 bases; bases outside gene matches: 1. Germline V lookup: CDR1 MGHDK, CDR2 SYGVNS. The CDR3 spans 13 residues. Here the CDR3 reads CASRGTGGYEQYF. The CDR3, as DNA: TGTGCCAGCAGGGGGACAGGGGGCTACGAGCAGTACTTC.

V is TRBV6-4 and J is TRBJ2-1, with D possibly matching TRBD2 (7 bases). V gave up 5 bases and J gave up 7 bases, with 18 bases separating them. Looked up from germline, CDR1 is MRHNA and CDR2 is SNTAGT. CDR3 size: 15 residues. CDR3 residues: CASSPLRGGLNEQFF. The CDR3, as DNA: TGTGCCAGCAGTCCTTTGAGGGGGGGCCTAAATGAGCAGTTCTTC.

With respect to this clone: Other DNA sequences within the sample encode an identical CDR3. V gene TRBV5-1 combines with J gene TRBJ2-7; D is ambiguous. The V end was cut by 0 bases, the J end by 5 bases, with 6 bases between. Germline CDR1 is SGHRS and CDR2 is YFSETQ. This CDR3 contains 12 residues. The CDR3, as DNA: TGCGCCAGCAGCTTGGGCCGGAACGAGCAGTACTTC. Protein sequence: CASSLGRNEQYF.

The J gene is TRBJ1-2, the V gene TRBV5-6; no definite D call. The CDR3 covers 13 residues. V gave up 6 bases and J gave up 6 bases, with 15 bases separating them. Germline V gives CDR1 SGHDT, CDR2 YYEEEE. This CDR3 is CASTQSGGDGYTF. The CDR3 DNA follows: TGTGCCAGCACCCAAAGTGGAGGCGATGGCTACACCTTC. The variable domain in full, completed from reference TRBV5-6 and TRBJ1-2, reads DAGVTQSPTHLIKTRGQQVTLRCSPKSGHDTVSWYQQALGQGPQFIFQYYEEEERQRGNFPDRFSGHQFPNYSSELNVNALLLGDSALYLCASTQSGGDGYTFGSGTRLTVV.

This chain joins TRBV10-2 and TRBJ1-2; D might be TRBD1 (5 bases). Germline CDR1 reads WSHSY; CDR2 reads SAAADI. This CDR3 region has 17 residues. Trimming took 2 bases from V and 0 from J, leaving 16 bases between them. CDR3 in DNA: TGCGCCAGCAGTGAGATCGGCACAGGCCGAGCTAACTATGGCTACACCTTC. Protein product: CASSEIGTGRANYGYTF.

The chain is built from TRBV9 and TRBJ2-2, with D possibly matching TRBD2 (5 bases). Germline V gene sequence: CDR1 SGDLS, CDR2 YYNGEE. V was shortened by 0 bases and J by 5 bases, with 5 bases between the two germline ends. This CDR3 region has 13 residues. DNA of the CDR3: TGTGCCAGCAGCGTAGGAGGGACCGGGGAGCTGTTTTTT. This gives the protein CASSVGGTGELFF.

The genes are TRBV5-6 and TRBJ1-1; 8 positions match TRBD1. This CDR3 comprises 15 residues. Looked up from germline, CDR1 is SGHDT and CDR2 is YYEEEE. V was pared by 1 base and J by 0 bases, with 2 bases of the junction left unmatched. In nucleotides, the CDR3 is TGTGCCAGCAGCTTGCAGGGGGCCTTGAACACTGAAGCTTTCTTT. Translation gives CASSLQGALNTEAFF. The full variable domain, rest sourced from reference TRBV5-6 and TRBJ1-1, is DAGVTQSPTHLIKTRGQQVTLRCSPKSGHDTVSWYQQALGQGPQFIFQYYEEEERQRGNFPDRFSGHQFPNYSSELNVNALLLGDSALYLCASSLQGALNTEAFFGQGTRLTVV.

This clone was counted a few times. V is TRBV4-3 and J is TRBJ2-2; tentatively, D is TRBD2 (6 bases). CDR1 is LGHNA and CDR2 is YSLEER in the germline V gene. The V end was cut by 0 bases, the J end by 4 bases, with 9 bases between. The CDR3 sequence is 15 residues long. The CDR3 coding sequence is TGCGCCAGCAGCCAAGATACGGGGGTCACCGGGGAGCTGTTTTTT. Translating it yields CASSQDTGVTGELFF.

The chain uses TRBV25-1 and TRBJ1-4; 7 nucleotides line up with TRBD1. V shed 3 bases and J 11 bases; nucleotides not matched to a gene: 9. CDR1 MGHDK and CDR2 SYGVNS come from the germline V gene. CDR3 size: 14 residues. The CDR3 region has the DNA TGTGCCAGCAGTGAGGGCTCGACAGGGATCAAACTGTTTTTT. Translating gives CASSEGSTGIKLFF.

The CDR3 region is CASRRLAGVETQYF. The CDR3 DNA is TGTGCCAGTAGGAGACTAGCGGGGGTTGAGACCCAGTACTTC. This sequence joins TRBV19 and TRBJ2-5; 12 bases align to TRBD2. The CDR3 loop spans 14 amino acids. Germline V CDR1 and CDR2: LNHDA, SQIVND (reference sequence). V dropped 6 bases and J dropped 5; count of bases not matched to a gene: 4.

The chain joins TRBV15 to TRBJ1-2; TRBD1 might be the D (6 bases). Trimming stripped 3 bases from V and 0 bases from J, with 11 bases between. This CDR3 has 15 amino acids. Germline V gene data show CDR1 as LNHNV and CDR2 as YYDKDF (reference sequence). The CDR3 is CATSSQGYANYGYTF. The CDR3 DNA sequence: TGTGCCACCAGCAGTCAGGGGTATGCTAACTATGGCTACACCTTC. The full variable domain, in which reference TRBV15 and TRBJ1-2 provide the parts outside the CDR3, is DAMVIQNPRYQVTQFGKPVTLSCSQTLNHNVMYWYQQKSSQAPKLLFHYYDKDFNNEADTPDNFQSRRPNTSFCFLDIRSPGLGDTAMYLCATSSQGYANYGYTFGSGTRLTVV.

V gene TRBV7-8 combines with J gene TRBJ1-2; a possible D gene is TRBD1 (5 bases). CDR1 and CDR2 from the germline V gene are SGHVS and FQNEAQ. Trimming took off 6 bases at V and 6 bases at J, with 20 bases between the two ends. The CDR3 runs to 15 residues. CDR3 sequence (DNA): TGTGCCAGCAGGTTCACCGGGACGTCCCTCGATGGCTACACCTTC. Translated: CASRFTGTSLDGYTF.

The chain's CDR3 is CASTARAGETQYF. The CDR3 DNA sequence: TGTGCCAGCACCGCAAGGGCAGGAGAGACCCAGTACTTC. The chain has TRBV7-9 and TRBJ2-5; D remains ambiguous. Trimming cost V 7 bases and J 4 bases, with 13 bases left between them. The CDR3 spans 13 residues. Germline V gene sequence: CDR1 SEHNR, CDR2 FQNEAQ (reference sequence).

The V and J genes are TRBV4-3 and TRBJ1-6, with 9 bases fitting TRBD1. This CDR3 has 17 amino acids. Germline CDR1 LGHNA, CDR2 YSLEER. Unmatched junction bases numbered 9, after V lost 0 bases and J lost 9 bases. The CDR3 nucleotides are TGCGCCAGCAGCCAAGATCGGGGGACAGGGAAGGGTTCACCCCTCCACTTT. This codes for CASSQDRGTGKGSPLHF.

The CDR3 DNA reads as TGTGCCAGCAGTGATCTGGGAGCCCAGGGGGTTAACACTGAAGCTTTCTTT. Translated: CASSDLGAQGVNTEAFF. The chain combines TRBV25-1 with TRBJ1-1, with 7 bases matching TRBD1. V shed 3 bases and J 2 bases; nucleotides not matched to a gene: 12. The CDR3 runs to 17 residues. The germline V gene has CDR1 MGHDK and CDR2 SYGVNS.

The chain uses TRBV7-2 and TRBJ2-5; D possibly corresponds to TRBD1 (7 bases). Germline V gives CDR1 SGHTA, CDR2 FQGNSA. The length of the CDR3 is 15 residues. The V end lost 4 bases, the J end lost 3 bases, and 15 bases lay between the germline ends. The CDR3 sequence: CASSSQGGSKETQYF. The CDR3 DNA sequence: TGTGCCAGCAGCTCCCAGGGGGGCAGTAAAGAGACCCAGTACTTC.

The CDR3 loop reads CASSFYLTGVNEQYF. CDR3 nucleotides: TGTGCCAGCAGCTTTTACTTAACAGGGGTGAACGAGCAGTACTTC. The V gene is TRBV7-2, the J gene TRBJ2-7; 7 nucleotides align to TRBD1. CDR1 and CDR2 from the germline V gene are SGHTA and FQGNSA. The V gene end was trimmed by 3 bases and the J gene end by 5 bases; junction bases not matched to a gene: 10. CDR3 length: 15 residues.

The J gene is TRBJ2-3, the V gene TRBV5-1; D call uncertain. Trimming cost V 0 bases and J 0 bases, with 5 bases left between them. The CDR3 sequence is 14 residues long. Germline V CDR1 and CDR2: SGHRS, YFSETQ. CDR3 nucleotide sequence: TGCGCCAGCAGCTTGGGTGCTAGCACAGATACGCAGTATTTT. This encodes CASSLGASTDTQYF.

This chain joins TRBV19 and TRBJ1-5; a possible D gene is TRBD1 (5 bases). CDR3 size: 18 residues. The germline V and J ends were trimmed by 3 bases and 0 bases, with 18 bases remaining between them. Germline-derived CDR1 and CDR2 are LNHDA and SQIVND (reference sequence). CDR3 sequence (DNA): TGTGCCAGTAGTATGACCCCCGGGACGGATTATAGCAATCAGCCCCAGCATTTT. Translation: CASSMTPGTDYSNQPQHF.

This clone was counted once. The V and J genes are TRBV5-6 and TRBJ1-4; possibly TRBD1 for D (5 bases). This CDR3 comprises 14 residues. The germline V and J ends were trimmed by 4 bases and 7 bases, with 14 bases remaining between them. Per the germline V gene, CDR1 is SGHDT and CDR2 is YYEEEE. This CDR3 is CASSEGLILEKLFF. The CDR3 nucleotides read TGTGCCAGCAGCGAGGGACTGATCCTTGAAAAACTGTTTTTT.

This clone was seen a handful of times. This chain joins TRBV7-2 and TRBJ1-2; D is undetermined. This CDR3 is built from 15 residues. Germline assignment: CDR1 SGHTA and CDR2 FQGNSA. Deletions cut 1 base from V and 6 bases from J, with 15 bases between. CDR3 bases: TGTGCCAGCAGCTTAGTGGCAGGTTTCGGGCATGGCTACACCTTC. This sequence encodes CASSLVAGFGHGYTF.

The V gene is TRBV11-1, the J gene TRBJ2-2; 7 nucleotides agree with TRBD1. V lost 1 base to trimming and J lost 5 bases; unmatched junction nucleotides: 4. CDR3 length equals 15 residues. CDR1 is SGHAT, CDR2 FQDESV, per germline (reference sequence). The CDR3 spells CASSLGQGWTGELFF. In nucleotides, the CDR3 is TGTGCCAGCAGCTTAGGACAGGGTTGGACCGGGGAGCTGTTTTTT.

Here the CDR3 reads CSVITGTVTYEQYF. The CDR3 DNA sequence: TGCAGCGTGATAACCGGGACGGTGACCTACGAGCAGTACTTC. V and J are TRBV29-1 and TRBJ2-7; D may be TRBD1 or TRBD2 (5 bases each). Per germline, CDR1 SQVTM and CDR2 ANQGSEA. Trimming took off 6 bases at V and 2 bases at J, with 17 bases between the two ends. This CDR3 is 14 amino acids long.

The chain recombines TRBV7-9 with TRBJ1-1; TRBD1 might be the D (5 bases). The germline CDR1 and CDR2 sequences are SEHNR and FQNEAQ (reference sequence). Trimming took off 3 bases at V and 1 base at J, with 9 bases between the two ends. This CDR3 spans 14 amino acids. The CDR3 DNA reads TGTGCCAGCAGCTTGGCAGGGAGGAACACTGAAGCTTTCTTT. Protein: CASSLAGRNTEAFF.

The chain employs TRBV4-3 and TRBJ1-2; D is undetermined. CDR3 length: 12 amino acids. The germline V and J ends were trimmed by 6 bases and 6 bases, with 11 bases remaining between them. Germline CDR1 and CDR2: LGHNA and YSLEER. The CDR3 region is CASSPWWDGYTF. The CDR3, as DNA: TGCGCCAGCAGTCCTTGGTGGGATGGCTACACCTTC.